A single sample gave rise to the 13 T cell receptor beta chains below, sequenced in a study of molecular identifiers for immune sequencing clone quantification. TCRdb re-analysed the PCR reads in MiXCR, keeping a single row per CDR3 protein. The table includes around 460,000 distinct CDR3 sequences, roughly 25% detected once. The source material was naive CD8+ T cells from blood, with Jurkat cell RNA spiked in. Subset reported: FACS-sorted CD8+CD4-CCR7+CD45RA+ naive T cells. The source of these receptors is a human donor in good health. Some libraries in this study had Jurkat cell RNA spiked in.

The table lists this clonotype with many counts. The rearrangement links TRBV6-2 or TRBV6-3 to TRBJ1-1; D remains unclear. The CDR3 has 16 amino acids. The V end lost 5 bases, the J end lost 0 bases, and 16 bases lay between the germline ends. CDR1 is MNHEY and CDR2 is SVGEGT in the germline V gene. In DNA, the CDR3 is TGTGCCAGCAGTCCCCTCCTGGCCCTCATGAACACTGAAGCTTTCTTT. It encodes CASSPLLALMNTEAFF.

The genes are TRBV2 and TRBJ2-5; 9 bases are shared with TRBD2. The CDR3 consists of 16 residues. The germline CDR1 and CDR2 sequences are SNHLY and FYNNEI. The trim removed 6 bases at V and 4 bases at J, leaving 12 bases unmatched. The CDR3 here is CASRVLSGGGGETQYF. CDR3 DNA: TGTGCCAGCAGAGTACTTAGCGGGGGAGGTGGAGAGACCCAGTACTTC. The full variable domain, rest sourced from reference TRBV2 and TRBJ2-5, is EPEVTQTPSHQVTQMGQEVILRCVPISNHLYFYWYRQILGQKVEFLVSFYNNEISEKSEIFDDQFSVERPDGSNFTLKIRSTKLEDSAMYFCASRVLSGGGGETQYFGPGTRLLVL.

CDR3 sequence reads: CASSARAGTMTGELFF. In nucleotides, the CDR3 is TGTGCCAGCAGTGCCCGAGCCGGGACTATGACCGGGGAGCTGTTTTTT. V and J are TRBV27 and TRBJ2-2, with TRBD2 matching 7 bases. The V gene end was trimmed by 5 bases and the J gene end by 5 bases; junction bases not matched to a gene: 11. The CDR3 extends over 16 amino acids. CDR1 is MNHEY and CDR2 is SMNVEV in the germline V gene (reference sequence).

Of note for this clonotype: It may be a read error: a sequence one base away is much more abundant. CDR3 in amino acids: CSARSGTVGYF. CDR3 DNA sequence: TGCAGTGCTAGATCCGGGACGGTGGGGTACTTC. V is TRBV20-1 and J is TRBJ2-7; perhaps D is TRBD1 or TRBD2 (5 bases each). The germline V gene encodes CDR1 DFQATT and CDR2 SNEGSKA (reference sequence). V was shortened by 2 bases and J by 12 bases, with 14 bases between the two germline ends. This CDR3 is built from 11 residues.

In DNA, the CDR3 is TGTGCCAGCAGCTTAGCCGGCTGGGGGCGAAACAACGAGCAGTACTTC. Residues: CASSLAGWGRNNEQYF. The chain recombines TRBV7-9 with TRBJ2-7; tentative D call: TRBD1 (6 bases). CDR1 is SEHNR and CDR2 is FQNEAQ in the germline V gene (reference sequence). The CDR3 is 16 amino acids. Trimming took 0 bases from V and 5 from J, leaving 17 bases between them.

This clonotype came up a few times. V is TRBV20-1 and J is TRBJ2-7; tentatively, D is TRBD2 (6 bases). Trimming took 1 base from V and 0 from J, leaving 13 bases between them. The germline V gene encodes CDR1 DFQATT and CDR2 SNEGSKA (reference sequence). The length of the CDR3 is 15 residues. The chain's CDR3 is CSARVIAASSYEQYF. The CDR3 nucleotides are TGCAGTGCTAGAGTTATAGCGGCAAGCTCCTACGAGCAGTACTTC.

As concerns this clonotype: This sequence may be a read error, since a much larger clone differs from it by one base. No conserved phenylalanine or tryptophan ends this CDR3, so it is likely a read error. This chain connects TRBV5-1 to TRBJ2-7; D call uncertain. Germline CDR1 SGHRS, CDR2 YFSETQ. The CDR3 is 12 residues long. V lost 2 bases and J lost 5, with 8 bases in between. The CDR3 sequence: CASSFLGHEQYI. The DNA for the CDR3 is TGCGCCAGCAGCTTTTTAGGCCACGAGCAGTACATC.

This clonotype showed up just a few times. The rearrangement joins TRBV3-1 to TRBJ2-7, with D hard to call. This CDR3 has 14 amino acids. Germline CDR1 is LGHDT and CDR2 is YNNKEL (reference sequence). V lost 0 bases, J lost 0 bases, and 6 bases lay in between. CDR3 region: CASSQDTDSYEQYF. The CDR3 DNA is TGTGCCAGCAGCCAAGACACGGACTCCTACGAGCAGTACTTC.

Remarks on this clonotype: Just one base apart from a much larger clone, this may be a read error. V usage is TRBV5-1 and J usage is TRBJ1-2; 9 bases align to TRBD1. Germline CDR1 SGHRS, CDR2 YFSETQ. This CDR3 spans 17 amino acids. The CDR3 here is CASGLDGPGTGYYGYTF. CDR3 coding DNA: TGCGCCAGCGGCTTGGACGGTCCCGGGACAGGGTACTATGGCTACACCTTC.

The sample holds one count of this clonotype. At one end, the junction sequence differs from germline, possibly due to a read error. The chain links TRBV6-5 to TRBJ1-1, with D unresolved. This CDR3 spans 17 amino acids. CDR1 and CDR2 (germline): MNHEY, SVGAGI. This CDR3 reads CASSYSAGWSVNTEALF. The CDR3 DNA is TGTGCCAGCAGTTACTCGGCGGGCTGGTCCGTGAACACTGAAGCTCTCTTT.

The sample holds a few counts of this clonotype. This chain links TRBV12-3 or TRBV12-4 with TRBJ1-6, with D maybe TRBD1 (6 bases). The CDR3 totals 12 residues. V was shortened by 6 bases and J by 7 bases, with 7 bases between the two germline ends. Here the CDR3 DNA reads TGTGCCAGCAGGGGGACAAATTCACCCCTCCACTTT. Translated, it gives CASRGTNSPLHF.

This clonotype appeared a few times. The rearrangement links TRBV11-2 to TRBJ2-2, with 7 bases fitting TRBD1. Germline loops: CDR1 SGHAT, CDR2 FQNNGV. V shed 5 bases, J shed 5 bases, and the junction held 14 bases outside the gene matches. The CDR3 sequence is 17 residues long. The chain's CDR3 is CASSPKDLDRRTGELFF. In DNA form, the CDR3 reads TGTGCCAGCAGCCCCAAAGACCTGGACAGGAGGACCGGGGAGCTGTTTTTT.

This clonotype was seen more than once but under ten times. V and J are TRBV19 and TRBJ1-5; D not resolved. CDR3 length equals 14 residues. The germline V and J ends were trimmed by 3 bases and 3 bases, with 9 bases remaining between them. Germline V gene sequence: CDR1 LNHDA, CDR2 SQIVND (reference sequence). The DNA of the CDR3 is TGTGCCAGTAGTATTAACCCAACCAATCAGCCCCAGCATTTT. As protein: CASSINPTNQPQHF.